This record looks at one T cell receptor (beta chain) sequence and its context. This sample is part of a study of early T cells in non-severe SARS-CoV-2 infection. Study details: Sequenced material consisted of bulk RNA (from unsorted whole blood), and chains were unpaired.

Germline lookup yields CDR1 DFQATT and CDR2 SNEGSKA (reference sequence). V dropped 8 bases and J dropped 0; count of bases not matched to a gene: 11. The CDR3 covers 17 residues. Unique molecular identifiers tagged individual cDNA molecules. One entry per CDR3 protein, called by TCRdb with MiXCR from the 5' RACE reads. The profile shows roughly 93,000 distinct CDR3 sequences, 8% to 13% of them singletons. The V and J genes are TRBV20-1 and TRBJ2-1; 12 positions match TRBD1. The specimen was whole blood. This receptor was obtained from an adult who was a healthcare worker with PCR-confirmed SARS-CoV-2 infection or an uninfected control (not recorded which). Here the CDR3 reads CSPGGQGAPSSYNEQFF. The CDR3 bases are TGCAGTCCTGGGGGACAGGGGGCGCCGAGCTCCTACAATGAGCAGTTCTTC.